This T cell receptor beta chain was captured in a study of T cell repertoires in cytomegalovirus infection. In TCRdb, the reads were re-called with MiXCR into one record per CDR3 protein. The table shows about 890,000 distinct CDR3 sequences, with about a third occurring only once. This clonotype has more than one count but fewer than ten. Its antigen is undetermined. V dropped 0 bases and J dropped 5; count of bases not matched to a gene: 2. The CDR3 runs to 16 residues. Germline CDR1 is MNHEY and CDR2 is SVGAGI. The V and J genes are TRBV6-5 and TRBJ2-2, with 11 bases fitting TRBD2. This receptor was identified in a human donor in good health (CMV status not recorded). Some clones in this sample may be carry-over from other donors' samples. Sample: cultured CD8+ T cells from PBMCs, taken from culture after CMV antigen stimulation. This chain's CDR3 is CASSYSLAGGTGELFF. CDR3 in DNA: TGTGCCAGCAGTTACTCATTAGCGGGGGGGACCGGGGAGCTGTTTTTT.